The sequence of this T cell receptor beta chain was determined in a study of cytomegalovirus exposure and HLA in healthy donors. Notes on this clone: What it binds is unknown.

Points from the study as a whole: Most TCRs appeared rarely, but some public TCRs recurred in many donors.

Repertoires were generated with immunoSEQ multiplex PCR, while TCRdb's copy carries only in-frame clones and drops some. This repertoire shows 150,000 to 200,000 clones, 84% found once; its top ten account for 10%. V shed 10 bases and J shed 7 bases, with 13 bases lying between them. This CDR3 is 12 amino acids long. The germline V gene has CDR1 LNHDA and CDR2 SQIVND (reference sequence). The receptor comes from a man aged 25 to 40 in good health and CMV-seropositive. Input material: PBMCs. The chain joins TRBV19 to TRBJ1-4; D is uncertain. CDR3 residues: CATSAGSEKLFF. The CDR3 DNA reads as TGTGCCACCTCGGCGGGGTCTGAAAAACTGTTTTTT.